This T cell receptor (beta chain) was retrieved from a study of blood T cell repertoires in COVID-19. Assay: immunoSEQ multiplex PCR; the TCRdb copy retains only in-frame clones and omits some. This repertoire shows roughly 250,000 clones, around 88% found once; its top ten account for around 1.2%. Germline assignment: CDR1 SGHRS and CDR2 YFSETQ. The CDR3 is 16 amino acids. V was clipped by 0 bases and J by 8 bases; unmatched bases: 12. The specimen sequenced was PBMCs or T cells enriched from blood (not recorded which). The genes are TRBV5-1 and TRBJ2-5, with TRBD2 identical over 8 bases. This receptor was obtained from a woman in her 40s with acute COVID-19. The CDR3 is CASSLVPGLDVFTQYF. CDR3 bases: TGCGCCAGCAGCTTGGTCCCGGGACTAGATGTATTTACCCAGTACTTC.